This TCR beta chain derives from a study of OX40 agonist ivuxolimab in advanced cancers. Profiled with immunoSEQ multiplex PCR; TCRdb holds only in-frame clones, not every one. The sample has over 50,000 clones, around 92% seen once. V lost 3 bases to trimming and J lost 4 bases, with 6 bases between them. This CDR3 region has 12 residues. Germline-derived CDR1 and CDR2 are SGHTA and FQGNSA. The TCR originated in an adult with an advanced solid tumor such as melanoma, head and neck, liver or kidney cancer. Sequenced here: CD4+ or CD8+ T cells sorted from blood, sampled in a trial of the OX40 agonist ivuxolimab. V usage is TRBV7-2 and J usage is TRBJ2-5; D not certain. The CDR3 loop is CASSFDRETQYF. The CDR3 DNA follows: TGTGCCAGCAGCTTTGATAGAGAGACCCAGTACTTC.